This T cell receptor beta chain was identified during a study of T-cell reconstitution after alpha-beta-depleted transplantation in children. Preparation of the TCRbeta library used unique molecular identifiers. TCRdb recomputed calls from the PCR reads with MiXCR, one row per CDR3 protein. Of 200,000 to 300,000 distinct CDR3 sequences listed, about a quarter are singletons. About this clonotype: The target antigen is unknown.

This CDR3 region has 17 residues. V was pared by 1 base and J by 12 bases, with 13 bases of the junction left unmatched. CDR1 is LGHNT and CDR2 is FRNRAP in the germline V gene. Study-level points and caveats: Newly made T cells mostly supplied T-cell counts and diversity one year after transplant. By about two months after transplant, alpha-beta T cells reportedly arose from several hundred graft clones that had expanded.

Specimen: PBMCs, collected before TCRalphabeta/CD19-depleted stem cell transplant. The J gene is TRBJ2-1, the V gene TRBV12-5, with 12 bases that match TRBD2. This clonotype originated in a girl aged 2 to 10 with Fanconi anemia, due to receive a stem cell transplant. In DNA, the CDR3 is TGTGCTAGTGGTTTGGCGTCTAGCGGGAGGGCCTTAGCCGGGCAGTTCTTC. This translates into CASGLASSGRALAGQFF.